These 21 T cell receptor beta chains were sequenced from one sample in a study of blood T cell repertoires in COVID-19. Only in-frame clones appear in the TCRdb table, and some are missing; sequencing was by immunoSEQ multiplex PCR. In the table there are approximately 160,000 clones, 80% to 90% of which are singletons. The sample comprised peripheral blood. The source is a human donor in a cohort sampled during active COVID-19.

The gene calls are TRBV18 and TRBJ2-1, with 11 bases matching TRBD2. The CDR3 totals 16 residues. Trimming at V came to 8 bases and at J to 0 bases, leaving 6 bases not matched to a gene. Per germline, CDR1 KGHSH and CDR2 LQKENI. CDR3 protein: CASQTSGASSYNEQFF. CDR3 DNA sequence: TGTGCCAGCCAGACTAGCGGGGCTAGCTCCTACAATGAGCAGTTCTTC.

This chain joins TRBV5-1 and TRBJ2-3; 8 nucleotides line up with TRBD2. This CDR3 is 16 amino acids long. V lost 0 bases and J lost 3; bases outside the gene matches: 6. Germline lookup yields CDR1 SGHRS and CDR2 YFSETQ. The DNA of the CDR3 is TGCGCCAGCAGCTTGGAAGCGACTAGCGTAACAGATACGCAGTATTTT. Its protein product is CASSLEATSVTDTQYF.

The genes are TRBV30 and TRBJ1-6; 7 nucleotides align to TRBD1. The V gene end was trimmed by 2 bases and the J gene end by 11 bases; junction bases not matched to a gene: 6. In germline, CDR1 is GTSNPN, CDR2 SVGIG (reference sequence). This CDR3 is 13 amino acids long. Here the CDR3 reads CAWSPGQITPLHF. DNA of the CDR3: TGTGCCTGGAGTCCGGGACAGATTACACCCCTCCACTTT.

The chain carries TRBV10-3 and TRBJ2-5, with 8 bases identical to TRBD2. V lost 11 bases, J lost 5 bases, and 16 bases stayed unmatched. The CDR3 covers 15 residues. From germline, CDR1 is ENHRY and CDR2 SYGVKD. CDR3 amino acids: CASGRPGGAGETQYF. The CDR3 bases are TGTGCCTCCGGGCGGCCCGGGGGGGCGGGTGAGACCCAGTACTTC.

The V gene is TRBV11-2, the J gene TRBJ2-5; 8 bases fit TRBD1. This CDR3 contains 15 residues. J lost 4 bases, V lost 2 bases, and 6 bases had no gene match. Germline values: CDR1 SGHAT, CDR2 FQNNGV. The CDR3 protein is CASSLSSGGSETQYF. The CDR3 DNA reads TGTGCCAGCAGCTTATCGTCAGGGGGCTCAGAGACCCAGTACTTC.

The CDR3 nucleotides are TGTGCCAGCAGCAGGCCCCTAGCGGGCCTCTACGAGCAGTACTTC. It yields the protein CASSRPLAGLYEQYF. V usage is TRBV21-1 and J usage is TRBJ2-7; TRBD2 is taken as the D call from the table, unchecked against the DNA. TRBV21-1 is designated a pseudogene. The CDR3 loop spans 15 amino acids.

The V call is TRBV6-2 or TRBV6-3, the J call TRBJ1-5; no definite D call. This CDR3 has 18 residues. The V and J ends lost 0 bases and 0 bases respectively, with 15 bases between them. Germline assignment: CDR1 MNHEY and CDR2 SVGEGT. DNA for the CDR3: TGTGCCAGCAGTTACTCGAGAGGTGGAGGGCTTAGCAATCAGCCCCAGCATTTT. Translated, it gives CASSYSRGGGLSNQPQHF.

The chain links TRBV7-9 to TRBJ2-2; 9 nucleotides align to TRBD1. V dropped 8 bases and J dropped 4; count of bases not matched to a gene: 5. Germline assignment: CDR1 SEHNR and CDR2 FQNEAQ (reference sequence). This CDR3 has 14 residues. The CDR3 loop reads CASPRTGVTGELFF. CDR3 in DNA: TGTGCCAGCCCCCGGACAGGGGTCACCGGGGAGCTGTTTTTT.

The CDR3 region is CASSPSPGDRADSGNTIYF. The CDR3 region has the DNA TGCGCCAGCAGCCCATCTCCCGGGGACAGGGCCGACTCTGGAAACACCATATATTTT. V is TRBV4-1 and J is TRBJ1-3, with 9 positions matching TRBD1. Germline V CDR1 and CDR2: MGHRA, YSYEKL. V lost 4 bases, J lost 0 bases, and 13 bases stayed unmatched. The CDR3 consists of 19 residues.

This clone occurred once. The rearrangement links TRBV11-2 to TRBJ2-2; 8 positions match TRBD1. There are 14 residues in the CDR3. V lost 3 bases, J lost 4 bases, and 1 base stayed unmatched. Germline CDR1 and CDR2: SGHAT and FQNNGV. The CDR3 nucleotides read TGTGCCAGCAGCTTGGACAGGGCCACCGGGGAGCTGTTTTTT. It yields the protein CASSLDRATGELFF.

The chain is built from TRBV11-2 and TRBJ2-1; TRBD2 aligns across 9 bases. The trim removed 3 bases at V and 8 bases at J, leaving 8 bases unmatched. Germline V gene lookup returns CDR1 SGHAT and CDR2 FQNNGV. The CDR3 runs 15 residues. CDR3 DNA: TGTGCCAGCAGCTTTGCGGGAGGGCCCGGGGATGAGCAGTTCTTC. This translates into CASSFAGGPGDEQFF.

The V gene is TRBV19, the J gene TRBJ2-6, with 9 nucleotides matching TRBD1. The V and J ends lost 5 bases and 0 bases, in that order; junction bases with no gene match: 8. Per germline, CDR1 LNHDA and CDR2 SQIVND (reference sequence). This CDR3 contains 18 residues. The CDR3 region is CASSDRDRASSGANVLTF. The CDR3 region has the DNA TGTGCCAGTAGTGACCGGGACAGGGCAAGCTCTGGGGCCAACGTCCTGACTTTC.

This clone was detected a few times. The chain has TRBV6-5 and TRBJ1-1; D is unresolved. V shed 6 bases and J shed 5 bases, with 13 bases lying between them. CDR1 is MNHEY and CDR2 is SVGAGI in the germline V gene. There are 13 residues in the CDR3. The CDR3: CASRTRRGTEAFF. CDR3 DNA sequence: TGTGCCAGCAGGACCCGGAGAGGAACTGAAGCTTTCTTT.

V gene TRBV29-1 combines with J gene TRBJ1-1; the D gene is possibly TRBD1 (5 bases). Germline V gene sequence: CDR1 SQVTM, CDR2 ANQGSEA. This CDR3 contains 13 residues. V dropped 4 bases and J dropped 0 bases, with 9 bases sitting between them. The CDR3 DNA reads TGCAGCGTTGGGGGGGAGGTGAACACTGAAGCTTTCTTT. The encoded protein is CSVGGEVNTEAFF. The full variable domain, with the rest looked up from reference TRBV29-1 and TRBJ1-1, is SAVISQKPSRDICQRGTSLTIQCQVDSQVTMMFWYRQQPGQSLTLIATANQGSEATYESGFVIDKFPISRPNLTFSTLTVSNMSPEDSSIYLCSVGGEVNTEAFFGQGTRLTVV.

The rearrangement joins TRBV2 to TRBJ2-7, with D perhaps TRBD2 (6 bases). This CDR3 is built from 16 residues. Deletions cut 0 bases from V and 6 bases from J, with 18 bases between. Germline-derived CDR1 and CDR2 are SNHLY and FYNNEI. DNA of the CDR3: TGTGCCAGCAGTGAAGCGCCGGGAGTAGCCACTCTCGAGCAGTACTTC. This sequence encodes CASSEAPGVATLEQYF. Drawing the rest from reference TRBV2 and TRBJ2-7, the complete variable domain is EPEVTQTPSHQVTQMGQEVILRCVPISNHLYFYWYRQILGQKVEFLVSFYNNEISEKSEIFDDQFSVERPDGSNFTLKIRSTKLEDSAMYFCASSEAPGVATLEQYFGPGTRLTVT.

In DNA form, the CDR3 reads TGTGCCAGCAGTTACTCGCCGGGGGGTGAAAAACTGTTTTTT. It is translated as CASSYSPGGEKLFF. This sequence joins TRBV6-5 and TRBJ1-4; D is perhaps TRBD1 (5 bases). The V gene lost 0 bases and the J gene lost 7 bases, with 9 bases spanning the gap. The CDR3 loop spans 14 amino acids. CDR1 MNHEY and CDR2 SVGAGI come from the germline V gene.

This chain joins TRBV7-3 and TRBJ2-4; 9 bases line up with TRBD1. In germline, CDR1 is SGHTA, CDR2 FQGTGA. Trimming removed 5 bases from V and 0 bases from J; junction bases left unmatched: 11. The CDR3 is 18 residues long. The CDR3 DNA reads as TGTGCCAGCAGCACTAGGGACAGGGCATCGGTAGCCAAAAACATTCAGTACTTC. Protein: CASSTRDRASVAKNIQYF.

This chain joins TRBV25-1 and TRBJ1-2, with 7 positions matching TRBD1. Germline V gene lookup returns CDR1 MGHDK and CDR2 SYGVNS. With 6 bases clipped from V and 8 bases from J, the junction kept 9 bases outside the gene matches. CDR3 length: 13 amino acids. CDR3 region: CASRAQGLGGYTF. The CDR3 DNA reads as TGTGCCAGCAGAGCACAGGGGCTGGGAGGCTACACCTTC.

Only one count was recorded for this clone. This chain joins TRBV6-1 and TRBJ1-6; 7 bases map to TRBD1. V was clipped by 2 bases and J by 7 bases; unmatched bases: 26. The CDR3 runs 22 residues. Germline V lookup: CDR1 MNHNS, CDR2 SASEGT. CDR3 residues: CASSEPLSPNFDSRGRNSPLHF. As DNA, the CDR3 is TGTGCCAGCAGTGAACCCCTAAGTCCAAATTTTGATTCCAGGGGGAGGAATTCACCCCTCCACTTT.

The chain employs TRBV7-9 and TRBJ2-2; 7 nucleotides align to TRBD1. The V gene's germline CDR1 is SEHNR and CDR2 FQNEAQ (reference sequence). The V segment lost 2 bases and the J segment 3 bases; nucleotides outside the gene matches: 3. CDR3 length equals 15 residues. The chain's CDR3 is CASSLKDRDTGELFF. The CDR3 DNA follows: TGTGCCAGCAGCTTAAAAGACAGGGACACCGGGGAGCTGTTTTTT.

The V and J genes are TRBV30 and TRBJ1-2, with D tentatively TRBD1 (6 bases). The V gene lost 3 bases and the J gene lost 7 bases, with 24 bases spanning the gap. The CDR3 covers 16 residues. Germline V gives CDR1 GTSNPN, CDR2 SVGIG (reference sequence). CDR3 sequence (DNA): TGTGCCTGGAGCCCAAATTCGGACAGCTGGTGGCGTGGCTACACCTTC. Protein: CAWSPNSDSWWRGYTF.